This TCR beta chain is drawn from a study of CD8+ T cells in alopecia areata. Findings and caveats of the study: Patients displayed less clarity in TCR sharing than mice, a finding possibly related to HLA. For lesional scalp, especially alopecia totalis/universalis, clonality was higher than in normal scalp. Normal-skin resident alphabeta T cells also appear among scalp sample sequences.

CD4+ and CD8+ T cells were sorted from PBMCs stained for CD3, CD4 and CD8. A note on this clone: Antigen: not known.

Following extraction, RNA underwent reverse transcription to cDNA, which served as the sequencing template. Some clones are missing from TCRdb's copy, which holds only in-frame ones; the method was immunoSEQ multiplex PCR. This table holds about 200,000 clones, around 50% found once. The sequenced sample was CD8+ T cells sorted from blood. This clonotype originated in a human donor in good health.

The CDR3 reads CASSLSVQGNSPLHF. Here the CDR3 DNA reads TGTGCCAGCAGCTTGTCAGTACAGGGAAATTCACCCCTCCACTTT. The chain has TRBV5-6 and TRBJ1-6; tentative D call: TRBD1 (6 bases). This CDR3 has 15 residues. CDR1 is SGHDT and CDR2 is YYEEEE in the germline V gene. V was shortened by 1 base and J by 7 bases, with 12 bases between the two germline ends.